This note documents a single T cell receptor beta chain sequence. The target antigen is unknown. Germline CDR1 and CDR2: SGHRS and YFSETQ. CDR3 size: 16 residues. Trimming stripped 4 bases from V and 8 bases from J, with 22 bases between. The record originates from a study of blood T cells in healthy people across ages. Study conclusions and caveats: Researchers deemed the diversity estimates from one million T cells underestimates.

Alongside a J-beta primer mix, a sample-barcoded 5' primer served in a second PCR lasting 7 to 11 cycles. MiXCR, applied by TCRdb to the 5' RACE reads, yields one record per CDR3 protein. The sample yields 1.2 million to 1.5 million distinct CDR3 sequences, approximately 63% seen once. The source of this sequence is a man aged 18 to 35 in good health. The chain recombines TRBV5-1 with TRBJ2-1; a possible D gene is TRBD2 (7 bases). The sample consisted of blood. In DNA form, the CDR3 reads TGCGCCAGCAGCCGTTTAGGGGGGGAGCTTTGGGATGAGCAGTTCTTC. Its protein is CASSRLGGELWDEQFF.